A selection of T cell receptor beta chains follows, all from one sample in a study of beta chain features in type 1 diabetes. The repertoire was sequenced with immunoSEQ multiplex PCR; TCRdb's copy has only in-frame clones and lacks some. The sample lists around 650,000 clones; roughly an eighth were seen once. Input material: naive CD4+ T cells from blood. Receptors were obtained from a man aged 25 to 40 with type 1 diabetes. CDR3s include the opening cysteine and the closing phenylalanine or tryptophan. Fields, in order: V gene, D gene, CDR3 length, CDR3 protein. D genes are given only for firm matches.

TRBV29-1 . 13 CSAQTSSNEKLFF
TRBV5-1 . 14 CASSPGGGQETQYF
TRBV13 . 17 CASSLAGHALGTYEQYF
TRBV14 . 16 CASSQEGQGRNSPLHF
TRBV30 TRBD1 13 CAWSPLGQYEQYF
TRBV6-1 . 15 CASSVQGPLNSPLHF
TRBV27 . 12 CASSPGTYEQYF
TRBV7-8 . 14 CASSAGLGNSPLHF
TRBV19 . 16 CASTWNVLSSYNEQFF
TRBV15 TRBD1 17 CATSRDRQGAIRGELFF
TRBV5-8 . 14 CASSLNVKNTEAFF
TRBV4-3 . 15 CASSQQGLTYNEQFF
TRBV29-1 TRBD1 14 CSVEGQGRTYEQYF
TRBV19 . 13 CASSPRGAPREFF
TRBV30 . 12 CAWSVLEQPQHF
TRBV5-6 . 12 CASSFRRIGYTF
TRBV30 . 13 CAWSEAENYGYTF
TRBV18 . 16 CASSPPLSDGGHEQFF
TRBV6-6 . 12 CATRTVWYGYTF
TRBV9 . 15 CASSVEGGPGYGYTF
TRBV28 TRBD2 16 CASSTTSGGSYNEQFF
TRBV2 . 15 CASSEDLRRNTEAFF
TRBV4-2 . 13 CASSVEGSQPQHF